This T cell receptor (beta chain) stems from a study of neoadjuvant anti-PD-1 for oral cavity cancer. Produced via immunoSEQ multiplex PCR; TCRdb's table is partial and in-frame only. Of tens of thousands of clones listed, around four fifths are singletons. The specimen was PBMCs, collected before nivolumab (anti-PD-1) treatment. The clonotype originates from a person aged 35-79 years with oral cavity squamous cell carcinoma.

CDR3 loop: CASSSRRGGAYNEQFF. Here the CDR3 DNA reads TGTGCCAGCAGTTCCCGAAGGGGCGGAGCCTACAATGAGCAGTTCTTC. V usage is TRBV5-4 and J usage is TRBJ2-1; tentatively, D is TRBD1 (5 bases). Germline-derived CDR1 and CDR2 are SGHNT and YYREEE (reference sequence). V lost 5 bases to trimming and J lost 2 bases, with 17 bases between them. The CDR3 loop spans 16 amino acids.